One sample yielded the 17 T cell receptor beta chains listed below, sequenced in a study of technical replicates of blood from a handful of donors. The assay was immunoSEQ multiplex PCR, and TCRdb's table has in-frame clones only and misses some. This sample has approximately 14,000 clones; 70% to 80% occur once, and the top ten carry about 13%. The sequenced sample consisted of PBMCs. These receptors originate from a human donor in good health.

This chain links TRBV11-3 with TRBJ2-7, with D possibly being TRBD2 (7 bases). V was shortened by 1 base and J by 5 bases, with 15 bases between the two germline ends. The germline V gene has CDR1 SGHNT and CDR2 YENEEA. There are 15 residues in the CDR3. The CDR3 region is CASSLGGGKSDEQYF. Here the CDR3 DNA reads TGTGCCAGCAGCTTAGGGGGGGGCAAATCGGACGAGCAGTACTTC.

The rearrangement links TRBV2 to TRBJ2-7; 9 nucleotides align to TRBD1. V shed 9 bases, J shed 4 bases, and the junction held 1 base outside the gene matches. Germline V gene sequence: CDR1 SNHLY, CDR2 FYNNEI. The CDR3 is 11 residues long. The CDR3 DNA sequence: TGTGCCAGTGGACAGGGGTACGAGCAGTACTTC. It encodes CASGQGYEQYF.

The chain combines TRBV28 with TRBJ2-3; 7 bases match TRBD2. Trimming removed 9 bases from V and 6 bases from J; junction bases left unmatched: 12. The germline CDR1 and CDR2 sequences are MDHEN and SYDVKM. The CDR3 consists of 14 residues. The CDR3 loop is CASTWGGRPDTQYF. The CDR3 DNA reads TGTGCCAGTACCTGGGGGGGGAGGCCCGATACGCAGTATTTT.

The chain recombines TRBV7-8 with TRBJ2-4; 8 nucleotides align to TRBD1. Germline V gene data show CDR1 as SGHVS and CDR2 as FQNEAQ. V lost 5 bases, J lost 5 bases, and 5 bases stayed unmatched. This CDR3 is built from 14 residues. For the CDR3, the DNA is TGTGCCAGCAGCCAGGGGGCGAGGGAAAACATTCAGTACTTC. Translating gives CASSQGARENIQYF.

The chain's CDR3 is CASSQRTGAEAFF. Here the CDR3 DNA reads TGTGCCAGCAGCCAGAGGACAGGGGCTGAAGCTTTCTTT. The chain links TRBV11-3 to TRBJ1-1; 9 nucleotides agree with TRBD1. Looked up from germline, CDR1 is SGHNT and CDR2 is YENEEA. This CDR3 is built from 13 residues. Trimming cost V 5 bases and J 6 bases; bases outside gene matches: 4.

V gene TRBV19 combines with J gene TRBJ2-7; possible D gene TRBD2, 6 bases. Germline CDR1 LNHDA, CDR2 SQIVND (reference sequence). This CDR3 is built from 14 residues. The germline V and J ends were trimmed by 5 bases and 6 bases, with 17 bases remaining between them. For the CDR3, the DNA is TGTGCCAGTAGTTTCCAGGGTGGAGGGCGCGAGCAGTACTTC. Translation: CASSFQGGGREQYF.

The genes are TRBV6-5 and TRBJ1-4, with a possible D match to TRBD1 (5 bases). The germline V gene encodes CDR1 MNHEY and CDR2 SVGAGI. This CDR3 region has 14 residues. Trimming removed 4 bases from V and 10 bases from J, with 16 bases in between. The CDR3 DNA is TGTGCCAGCAGTTCCCAGGGAACGGTAGGAAAACTGTTTTTT. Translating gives CASSSQGTVGKLFF.

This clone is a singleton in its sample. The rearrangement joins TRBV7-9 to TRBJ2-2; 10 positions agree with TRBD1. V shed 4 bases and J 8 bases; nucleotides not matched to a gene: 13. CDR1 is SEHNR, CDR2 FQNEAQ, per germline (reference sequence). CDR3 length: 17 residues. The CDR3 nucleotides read TGTGCCAGCAGCTACCCCCGGGACAGGGGTGGTTCGGGGGAGCTGTTTTTT. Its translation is CASSYPRDRGGSGELFF. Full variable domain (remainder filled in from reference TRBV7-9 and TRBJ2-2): DTGVSQNPRHKITKRGQNVTFRCDPISEHNRLYWYRQTLGQGPEFLTYFQNEAQLEKSRLLSDRFSAERPKGSFSTLEIQRTEQGDSAMYLCASSYPRDRGGSGELFFGEGSRLTVL.

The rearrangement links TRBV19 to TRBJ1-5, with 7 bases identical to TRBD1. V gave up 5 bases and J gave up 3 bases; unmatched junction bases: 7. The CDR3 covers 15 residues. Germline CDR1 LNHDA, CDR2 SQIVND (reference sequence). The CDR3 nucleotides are TGTGCCAGTAGTTTCCTACAGGGGAACAATCAGCCCCAGCATTTT. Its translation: CASSFLQGNNQPQHF.

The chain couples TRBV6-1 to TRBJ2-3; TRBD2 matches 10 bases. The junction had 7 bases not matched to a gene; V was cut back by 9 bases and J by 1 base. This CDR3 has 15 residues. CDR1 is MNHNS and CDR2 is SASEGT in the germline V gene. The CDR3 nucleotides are TGTGCCAGTCGACGCCTAGCGGGGGGCACAGATACGCAGTATTTT. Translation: CASRRLAGGTDTQYF.

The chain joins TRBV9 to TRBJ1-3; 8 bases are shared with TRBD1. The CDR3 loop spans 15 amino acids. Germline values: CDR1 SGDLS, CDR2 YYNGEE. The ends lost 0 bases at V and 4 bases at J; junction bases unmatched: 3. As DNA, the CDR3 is TGTGCCAGCAGCGTAGCGGCAGGGGGCGGAAACACCATATATTTT. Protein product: CASSVAAGGGNTIYF.

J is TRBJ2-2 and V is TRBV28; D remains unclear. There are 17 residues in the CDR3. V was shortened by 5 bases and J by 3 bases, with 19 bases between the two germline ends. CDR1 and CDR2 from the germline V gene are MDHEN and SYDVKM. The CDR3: CASSLGPFLWDTGELFF. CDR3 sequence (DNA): TGTGCCAGCAGTCTTGGGCCCTTCCTTTGGGACACCGGGGAGCTGTTTTTT.

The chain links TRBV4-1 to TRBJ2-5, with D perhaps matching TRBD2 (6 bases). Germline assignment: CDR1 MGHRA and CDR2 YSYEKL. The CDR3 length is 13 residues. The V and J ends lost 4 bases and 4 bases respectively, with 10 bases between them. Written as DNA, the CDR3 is TGCGCCAGCAGCCGAGGAGGGGTAGAGACCCAGTACTTC. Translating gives CASSRGGVETQYF.

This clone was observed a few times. CDR3 residues: CAISPEGQSYEQYF. DNA of the CDR3: TGTGCCATCAGTCCGGAGGGACAGTCCTACGAGCAGTACTTC. This chain uses TRBV10-3 with TRBJ2-7; a possible D gene is TRBD1 (7 bases). CDR3 length: 14 residues. Trimming pared 5 bases from V and 1 base from J, leaving 12 bases between. Germline-derived CDR1 and CDR2 are ENHRY and SYGVKD.

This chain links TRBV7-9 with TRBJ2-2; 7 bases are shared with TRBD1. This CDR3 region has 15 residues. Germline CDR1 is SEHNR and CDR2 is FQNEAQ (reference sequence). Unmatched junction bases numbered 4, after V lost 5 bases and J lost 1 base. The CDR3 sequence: CASSQGVWNTGELFF. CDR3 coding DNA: TGTGCCAGCAGCCAGGGGGTATGGAACACCGGGGAGCTGTTTTTT.

CDR3 DNA sequence: TGTGCCAGCAGCTTAGCCCAGGGGGAAACCGGGGAGCTGTTTTTT. This codes for CASSLAQGETGELFF. This sequence joins TRBV11-2 and TRBJ2-2, with TRBD1 matching over 7 bases. Germline trimming cut 1 base from V and 5 bases from J; bases unmatched to any gene: 4. Germline V lookup: CDR1 SGHAT, CDR2 FQNNGV. The CDR3 length is 15 residues.

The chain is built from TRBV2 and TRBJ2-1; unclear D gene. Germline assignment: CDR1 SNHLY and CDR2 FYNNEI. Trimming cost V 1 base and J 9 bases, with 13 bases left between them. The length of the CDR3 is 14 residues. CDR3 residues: CASSEGVRSGEQFF. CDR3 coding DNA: TGTGCCAGCAGTGAAGGGGTGCGATCGGGTGAGCAGTTCTTC.